This T cell receptor (beta chain) stems from a study of blood T cell repertoires in COVID-19. Only in-frame clones appear in the TCRdb table, and some are missing; sequencing was by immunoSEQ multiplex PCR. This table holds tens of thousands of clones, about nine tenths found once. This CDR3 contains 15 residues. V lost 2 bases to trimming and J lost 1 base; unmatched junction nucleotides: 7. Germline V gene data show CDR1 as GTSNPN and CDR2 as SVGIG (reference sequence). Sequenced input: peripheral blood. V is TRBV30 and J is TRBJ2-7; 8 bases are shared with TRBD1. This clonotype was sampled from a man in his forties or fifties with active or convalescent COVID-19. This chain's CDR3 is CAWSRRQGTSYEQYF. The DNA for the CDR3 is TGTGCCTGGAGTAGACGACAGGGGACTTCCTACGAGCAGTACTTC.